The rows below give T cell receptor beta chains drawn from one sample of a study of TIL therapy for anti-PD-1-resistant metastatic lung cancer. Method: immunoSEQ multiplex PCR; TCRdb's copy keeps in-frame clones and lacks some. The data contain fewer than 65,000 clones, approximately 80% of them seen just once; the ten biggest clones take up less than 3%. The source material was blood, sampled at baseline. The receptors were sampled from a person between 30 and 80 years old with non-small cell lung cancer. The CDR3 runs from the conserved cysteine through the conserved F or W. The D gene is left open where the match is weak.

>TRBV7-3|.|TRBJ2-7|16
CASSPRGDYPGYEQYF
>TRBV7-2|TRBD1|TRBJ1-2|13
CASSIDRDNGYTF
>TRBV28|.|TRBJ1-5|12
CVATGSNQPQHF
>TRBV11-2|TRBD2|TRBJ2-1|15
CASSMTSDSYNEQFF
>TRBV19|TRBD1|TRBJ2-4|14
CASTSTGGGNIQYF
>TRBV4-3|.|TRBJ1-4|15
CASSQDRGRGEKLFF
>TRBV2|.|TRBJ2-7|12
CASNSLLPEQYF
>TRBV7-8|.|TRBJ1-3|15
CASSPMVNSGNTIYF
>TRBV27|TRBD1|TRBJ1-2|15
CASSLAPQGRDGYTF
>TRBV28|.|TRBJ2-7|15
CASSLGVVWGYEQYF
>TRBV15|.|TRBJ2-5|13
CATSRVQDSSQYF
>TRBV24-1|.|TRBJ2-4|13
CATSDGTKNIQYF
>TRBV5-1|.|TRBJ2-7|14
CASRLTPLSYEQYF
>TRBV12-3/TRBV12-4|.|TRBJ2-1|13
CASSSGTPGVQFF
>TRBV6-5|TRBD2|TRBJ2-3|15
CASRGLAGGPDTQYF
>TRBV19|.|TRBJ1-2|14
CASREHPADYGYTF
>TRBV9|.|TRBJ2-7|13
CASSANRDSEQYF
>TRBV24-1|TRBD2|TRBJ2-3|17
CATSLAGGPYGTDTQYF
>TRBV7-2|.|TRBJ2-2|14
CASSWARVAGELFF
>TRBV12-3/TRBV12-4|.|TRBJ1-1|12
CASSFSNTEAFF
>TRBV7-3|.|TRBJ2-1|16
CASSLGGHQSYNEQFF
>TRBV27|.|TRBJ1-6|13
CASSFRGNSPLHF
>TRBV5-1|TRBD2|TRBJ2-7|16
CASSFLLAGGSYEQYF
>TRBV6-2/TRBV6-3|.|TRBJ2-5|15
CASSTIGRIQETQYF
>TRBV4-1|TRBD2|TRBJ2-3|17
CASSQDGGGGGRDTQYF
>TRBV27|TRBD1|TRBJ2-2|17
CASSLLATGANTGELFF
>TRBV4-3|TRBD2|TRBJ2-1|15
CASSQVAGGGNEQFF
>TRBV6-5|.|TRBJ2-3|15
CASSYSGAVGDTQYF
>TRBV30|TRBD2|TRBJ2-3|14
CAWRTLAGVDTQYF